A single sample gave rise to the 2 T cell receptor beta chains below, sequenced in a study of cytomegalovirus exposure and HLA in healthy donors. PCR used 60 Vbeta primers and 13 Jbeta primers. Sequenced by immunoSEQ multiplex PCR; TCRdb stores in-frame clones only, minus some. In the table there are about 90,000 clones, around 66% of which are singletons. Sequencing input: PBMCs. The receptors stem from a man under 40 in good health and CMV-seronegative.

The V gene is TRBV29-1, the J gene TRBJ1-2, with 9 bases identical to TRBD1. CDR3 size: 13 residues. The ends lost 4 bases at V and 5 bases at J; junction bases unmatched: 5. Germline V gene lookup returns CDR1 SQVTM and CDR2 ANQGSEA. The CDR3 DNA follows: TGCAGCGTTGTAGTCGGACAGGGGTATGGCTACACCTTC. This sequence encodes CSVVVGQGYGYTF.

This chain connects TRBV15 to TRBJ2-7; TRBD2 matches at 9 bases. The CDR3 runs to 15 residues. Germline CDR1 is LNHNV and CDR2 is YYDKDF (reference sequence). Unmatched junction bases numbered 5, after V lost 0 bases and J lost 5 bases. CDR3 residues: CATSRDYRTSDEQYF. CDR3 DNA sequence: TGTGCCACCAGCAGAGATTACCGGACTAGCGACGAGCAGTACTTC. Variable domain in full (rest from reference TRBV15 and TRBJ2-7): DAMVIQNPRYQVTQFGKPVTLSCSQTLNHNVMYWYQQKSSQAPKLLFHYYDKDFNNEADTPDNFQSRRPNTSFCFLDIRSPGLGDTAMYLCATSRDYRTSDEQYFGPGTRLTVT.